These 30 T cell receptor beta chains originate from one sample sequenced in a study of T-cell memory formation after mild COVID-19. TCRdb ran MiXCR on the 5' RACE reads and lists one entry per CDR3 protein. Here the sample spans around 160,000 distinct CDR3 sequences, more than 9% being singletons. The specimen sequenced was PBMCs or a T cell subset sorted from them (not recorded which). All receptors come from a man aged 18 to 30 who had mild COVID-19 (a few samples of this study predate the infection). Cell type and time point are not known.

Only a few counts were recorded for this clonotype. The rearrangement joins TRBV20-1 to TRBJ2-7, with TRBD2 matching 7 bases. J was trimmed by 3 bases and V by 1 base; bases with no gene match: 6. Germline loops: CDR1 DFQATT, CDR2 SNEGSKA (reference sequence). The CDR3 is 14 amino acids. CDR3 sequence reads: CSARVAGRDYEQYV. CDR3 DNA: TGCAGTGCTAGAGTTGCGGGGAGGGACTACGAGCAGTACGTC.

This clonotype was counted between two and nine times. Germline is not matched at one junction end, which may reflect a read error. CDR3 DNA: TGTGCCAGCAGTGACCTACAGGACAGGGTTTTT. This sequence encodes CASSDLQDRVF. The V call is TRBV28, the J call TRBJ1-6; 8 bases fit TRBD1. Germline CDR1 reads MDHEN; CDR2 reads SYDVKM. The CDR3 covers 11 residues.

Ten or more counts support this clonotype. V gene TRBV7-8 combines with J gene TRBJ2-5; D is unclear. Trimming removed 5 bases at V and 2 bases at J, with 9 bases between. The CDR3 has 13 residues. In germline, CDR1 is SGHVS, CDR2 FQNEAQ. The CDR3 loop reads CASSPPIQETQYF. CDR3 bases: TGTGCCAGCAGCCCCCCGATACAAGAGACCCAGTACTTC. Full variable domain (rest looked up from reference TRBV7-8 and TRBJ2-5): GAGVSQSPRYKVAKRGQDVALRCDPISGHVSLFWYQQALGQGPEFLTYFQNEAQLDKSGLPSDRFFAERPEGSVSTLKIQRTQQEDSAVYLCASSPPIQETQYFGPGTRLLVL.

The chain has TRBV2 and TRBJ2-5; the D is unclear. The CDR3 length is 13 residues. V shed 4 bases and J shed 0 bases, with 6 bases lying between them. CDR1 and CDR2 (germline): SNHLY, FYNNEI. CDR3 residues: CASSGTDQETQYF. In nucleotides, the CDR3 is TGTGCCAGCAGTGGAACGGACCAAGAGACCCAGTACTTC.

This rearrangement joins TRBV5-1 to TRBJ1-2, with D maybe TRBD1 (6 bases). This CDR3 is 14 amino acids long. Trimming cost V 4 bases and J 6 bases, with 16 bases left between them. In germline, CDR1 is SGHRS, CDR2 YFSETQ. The CDR3 nucleotides read TGCGCCAGCAGCCCGGGGGGGGCCTGGAATGGCTACACCTTC. It specifies CASSPGGAWNGYTF.

This clonotype was picked up a small number of times. The chain is built from TRBV18 and TRBJ2-3, with a tentative D call TRBD2 (5 bases). Looked up from germline, CDR1 is KGHSH and CDR2 is LQKENI. Trimming shortened V by 4 bases and J by 0 bases, and 14 bases separated the two germline ends. This CDR3 region has 16 residues. DNA for the CDR3: TGTGCCAGCTCACTCGGGATCTCAACTAGCACAGATACGCAGTATTTT. Protein: CASSLGISTSTDTQYF.

This chain uses TRBV14 with TRBJ2-7; TRBD1 is a possible D gene (6 bases). Germline assignment: CDR1 SGHDN and CDR2 FVKESK. Between the trimmed V and J ends, which lost 3 bases and 0 bases, there was a span of 12 bases. The CDR3 is 15 residues long. CDR3: CASSQGALSSYEQYV. Here the CDR3 DNA reads TGTGCCAGCAGCCAGGGGGCTCTGAGCTCCTACGAGCAGTACGTC.

The sample holds many counts of this clonotype. The chain recombines TRBV7-2 with TRBJ1-6; tentatively, D is TRBD1 (6 bases). The V end was cut by 5 bases, the J end by 8 bases, with 13 bases between. The germline V gene has CDR1 SGHTA and CDR2 FQGNSA. This CDR3 contains 14 residues. The CDR3 is CASSIQGGDSPLHF. The CDR3 region has the DNA TGTGCCAGCAGCATACAAGGGGGGGATTCACCCCTCCACTTT.

The chain joins TRBV7-2 to TRBJ2-7; 8 nucleotides match TRBD1. Trimming took 1 base from V and 4 from J; bases not matched to a gene: 6. From germline, CDR1 is SGHTA and CDR2 FQGNSA. This CDR3 has 15 amino acids. DNA for the CDR3: TGTGCCAGCAGCTTAGAACCAGGGGGCCGGTACGAGCAGTACTTC. Residues: CASSLEPGGRYEQYF.

CDR3 sequence: CASSPQLNQPQHF. The CDR3, as DNA: TGTGCCAGCTCACCGCAGCTCAATCAGCCCCAGCATTTT. The chain has TRBV18 and TRBJ1-5; the D is unclear. The CDR3 is made up of 13 amino acids. V shed 3 bases and J shed 3 bases, with 6 bases lying between them. Per germline, CDR1 KGHSH and CDR2 LQKENI. Drawing the rest from reference TRBV18 and TRBJ1-5, the complete variable domain is NAGVMQNPRHLVRRRGQEARLRCSPMKGHSHVYWYRQLPEEGLKFMVYLQKENIIDESGMPKERFSAEFPKEGPSILRIQQVVRGDSAAYFCASSPQLNQPQHFGDGTRLSIL.

The chain uses TRBV11-2 and TRBJ2-3, with TRBD2 matching 7 bases. This CDR3 contains 14 residues. Germline CDR1 SGHAT, CDR2 FQNNGV. The trim removed 5 bases at V and 4 bases at J, leaving 6 bases unmatched. CDR3 in DNA: TGTGCCAGCAGCCCGGGGGGAGGGTCAGATACGCAGTATTTT. Its translation is CASSPGGGSDTQYF.

This clonotype was recorded many times. The rearrangement links TRBV27 to TRBJ2-3; 10 nucleotides align to TRBD2. CDR1 MNHEY and CDR2 SMNVEV come from the germline V gene (reference sequence). CDR3 length: 17 amino acids. V lost 5 bases, J lost 4 bases, and 12 bases stayed unmatched. CDR3 in amino acids: CASSTGSGGARADTQYF. CDR3 coding DNA: TGTGCCAGCAGTACCGGGAGCGGGGGGGCCAGGGCAGATACGCAGTATTTT.

The CDR3 sequence: CASSHPETDPYEQYF. CDR3 coding DNA: TGCGCCAGCAGCCACCCCGAGACAGACCCCTACGAGCAGTACTTC. The rearrangement uses TRBV5-1 and TRBJ2-7, with D perhaps matching TRBD1 (5 bases). V was trimmed by 4 bases and J by 2 bases, leaving 16 bases between them. CDR1 is SGHRS, CDR2 YFSETQ, per germline. The CDR3 has 15 residues.

The chain links TRBV5-1 to TRBJ2-2; 9 positions agree with TRBD2. V gave up 4 bases and J gave up 5 bases; unmatched junction bases: 6. Looked up from germline, CDR1 is SGHRS and CDR2 is YFSETQ. There are 15 residues in the CDR3. This CDR3 is CASSVSGGRTGELFF. The CDR3 DNA is TGCGCCAGCAGCGTTAGCGGGGGAAGAACCGGGGAGCTGTTTTTT.

In this sample, this clonotype turned up a few times. The chain recombines TRBV20-1 with TRBJ2-7; possible D gene TRBD1, 6 bases. Germline V gene data show CDR1 as DFQATT and CDR2 as SNEGSKA (reference sequence). The CDR3 has 15 residues. The germline V and J ends were trimmed by 7 bases and 0 bases, with 19 bases remaining between them. The CDR3 nucleotides are TGCAGTGGTATAGACACAGGGAAAAACTCCTACGAGCAGTACTTC. Amino acid sequence: CSGIDTGKNSYEQYF.

This clonotype appeared many times. The genes are TRBV4-2 and TRBJ2-1; 8 positions agree with TRBD2. Trimming at V came to 1 base and at J to 3 bases, leaving 5 bases not matched to a gene. The CDR3 consists of 16 residues. CDR1 and CDR2 from the germline V gene are LGHNA and YNFKEQ. CDR3 in amino acids: CASSQAARGVYNEQFF. As DNA, the CDR3 is TGTGCCAGCAGCCAAGCAGCGCGGGGGGTCTACAATGAGCAGTTCTTC.

V is TRBV5-1 and J is TRBJ1-1, with TRBD1 matching over 8 bases. V gave up 4 bases and J gave up 0 bases; unmatched junction bases: 8. The CDR3 loop spans 16 amino acids. Germline lookup yields CDR1 SGHRS and CDR2 YFSETQ. CDR3 region: CASSLDRGRVNTEAFF. CDR3 sequence (DNA): TGCGCCAGCAGCCTAGACAGGGGCCGGGTGAACACTGAAGCTTTCTTT.

This clonotype was detected a few times. This chain connects TRBV7-9 to TRBJ1-1, with 9 bases that match TRBD1. Germline CDR1 SEHNR, CDR2 FQNEAQ (reference sequence). The CDR3 contains 13 residues. Trimming took 1 base from V and 11 from J; bases not matched to a gene: 5. CDR3 region: CASSLGTGDSAFF. For the CDR3, the DNA is TGTGCCAGCAGCTTAGGGACAGGGGATTCGGCTTTCTTT.

This chain joins TRBV5-1 and TRBJ1-1, with D maybe TRBD1 (6 bases). The V gene lost 0 bases and the J gene lost 5 bases, with 17 bases spanning the gap. CDR3 size: 16 residues. CDR1 SGHRS and CDR2 YFSETQ come from the germline V gene. CDR3 in amino acids: CASSLAVAGARTEAFF. The CDR3 DNA is TGCGCCAGCAGCTTGGCCGTAGCGGGGGCAAGGACTGAAGCTTTCTTT.

This chain links TRBV24-1 with TRBJ2-1; D perhaps matches TRBD1 (6 bases). Germline CDR1 reads KGHDR; CDR2 reads SFDVKD. The V and J ends lost 8 bases and 5 bases respectively, with 9 bases between them. CDR3 length: 12 amino acids. As DNA, the CDR3 is TGTGCCACCATGGACAGCCACAATGAGCAGTTCTTC. Translating gives CATMDSHNEQFF.

The rearrangement uses TRBV6-2 or TRBV6-3 and TRBJ1-1; weak D call: TRBD1 (5 bases). CDR3 length: 13 amino acids. Germline V gene sequence: CDR1 MNHEY, CDR2 SVGEGT. Between the trimmed V and J ends, which lost 3 bases and 2 bases, there was a span of 7 bases. The CDR3, as DNA: TGTGCCAGCAGTTATGGGACCAACACTGAAGCTTTCTTT. Its translation: CASSYGTNTEAFF.

This clonotype was observed a handful of times. The chain couples TRBV5-1 to TRBJ2-2, with 7 bases matching TRBD1. The CDR3 consists of 15 residues. Germline V gene data show CDR1 as SGHRS and CDR2 as YFSETQ. With 7 bases clipped from V and 4 bases from J, the junction kept 10 bases outside the gene matches. The CDR3, as DNA: TGCGCCAGCTGTTGGGACAGAATGGGCACCGGGGAGCTGTTTTTT. It codes for CASCWDRMGTGELFF.

The rearrangement uses TRBV7-3 and TRBJ2-3; D gene unclear. Per germline, CDR1 SGHTA and CDR2 FQGTGA. The CDR3 extends over 14 amino acids. Deletions cut 2 bases from V and 2 bases from J, with 8 bases between. CDR3 DNA: TGTGCCAGCAGCTTAGTGGCTAACACAGATACGCAGTATTTT. It encodes CASSLVANTDTQYF.

The rearrangement links TRBV11-3 to TRBJ2-5; 7 bases match TRBD1. The germline CDR1 and CDR2 sequences are SGHNT and YENEEA. The CDR3 has 16 residues. The V segment lost 1 base and the J segment 5 bases; nucleotides outside the gene matches: 10. The CDR3 sequence: CASSLAGQTNSETQYF. Written as DNA, the CDR3 is TGTGCCAGCAGCTTAGCGGGACAGACGAACTCCGAGACCCAGTACTTC.

This clonotype was recorded a few times. The J gene is TRBJ2-1, the V gene TRBV7-9; D is perhaps TRBD1 (5 bases). The germline V gene has CDR1 SEHNR and CDR2 FQNEAQ (reference sequence). CDR3 size: 17 residues. V lost 4 bases to trimming and J lost 1 base, with 17 bases between them. The CDR3: CASSSTQGPRSYNEQFF. CDR3 DNA: TGTGCCAGCAGCTCCACGCAGGGTCCTAGGTCCTACAATGAGCAGTTCTTC. The entire variable domain, with the rest obtained from reference TRBV7-9 and TRBJ2-1, is as follows: DTGVSQNPRHKITKRGQNVTFRCDPISEHNRLYWYRQTLGQGPEFLTYFQNEAQLEKSRLLSDRFSAERPKGSFSTLEIQRTEQGDSAMYLCASSSTQGPRSYNEQFFGPGTRLTVL.

This rearrangement joins TRBV3-1 to TRBJ1-2, with 7 bases matching TRBD1. The CDR3 is 14 residues long. Trimming cost V 1 base and J 5 bases; bases outside gene matches: 4. CDR1 LGHDT and CDR2 YNNKEL come from the germline V gene (reference sequence). Written as DNA, the CDR3 is TGTGCCAGCAGCCAAGGGGGACAGTTGTATGGCTACACCTTC. It encodes CASSQGGQLYGYTF. The complete variable domain, with remaining parts taken from reference TRBV3-1 and TRBJ1-2, reads DTAVSQTPKYLVTQMGNDKSIKCEQNLGHDTMYWYKQDSKKFLKIMFSYNNKELIINETVPNRFSPKSPDKAHLNLHINSLELGDSAVYFCASSQGGQLYGYTFGSGTRLTVV.

This clonotype was picked up many times. This chain links TRBV5-1 with TRBJ2-3; no clear D gene. V was trimmed by 4 bases and J by 8 bases, leaving 14 bases between them. Looked up from germline, CDR1 is SGHRS and CDR2 is YFSETQ. The CDR3 loop spans 13 amino acids. The CDR3 loop is CASSLYERRTQYF. The CDR3, as DNA: TGCGCCAGCAGCCTGTATGAACGTCGTACGCAGTATTTT.

This clonotype was seen more than once but under ten times. The chain is built from TRBV7-2 and TRBJ2-7; unclear D gene. Trimming removed 1 base at V and 6 bases at J, with 10 bases between. The CDR3 length is 13 residues. Germline V CDR1 and CDR2: SGHTA, FQGNSA. The CDR3 here is CASSLGSASEQYF. The CDR3 DNA is TGTGCCAGCAGCTTAGGTAGTGCGTCCGAGCAGTACTTC.

This clonotype was found many times. The gene calls are TRBV6-5 and TRBJ2-7; either TRBD1 or TRBD2 may fit D (5 bases each). Trimming removed 5 bases at V and 8 bases at J, with 19 bases between. Germline V gene data show CDR1 as MNHEY and CDR2 as SVGAGI. This CDR3 is 14 amino acids long. In nucleotides, the CDR3 is TGTGCCAGCAGTCCTGGACAACCCGCCGGGAAGCAGTACTTC. Its protein product is CASSPGQPAGKQYF.

The table lists this clonotype with a few counts. This chain joins TRBV7-2 and TRBJ2-3, with 9 bases fitting TRBD1. V shed 5 bases, J shed 5 bases, and the junction held 8 bases outside the gene matches. Germline CDR1 is SGHTA and CDR2 is FQGNSA. CDR3 length: 15 residues. CDR3 nucleotide sequence: TGTGCCAGCAGCAGAGACAGGGGGTCGGGAGATACGCAGTATTTT. It codes for CASSRDRGSGDTQYF.